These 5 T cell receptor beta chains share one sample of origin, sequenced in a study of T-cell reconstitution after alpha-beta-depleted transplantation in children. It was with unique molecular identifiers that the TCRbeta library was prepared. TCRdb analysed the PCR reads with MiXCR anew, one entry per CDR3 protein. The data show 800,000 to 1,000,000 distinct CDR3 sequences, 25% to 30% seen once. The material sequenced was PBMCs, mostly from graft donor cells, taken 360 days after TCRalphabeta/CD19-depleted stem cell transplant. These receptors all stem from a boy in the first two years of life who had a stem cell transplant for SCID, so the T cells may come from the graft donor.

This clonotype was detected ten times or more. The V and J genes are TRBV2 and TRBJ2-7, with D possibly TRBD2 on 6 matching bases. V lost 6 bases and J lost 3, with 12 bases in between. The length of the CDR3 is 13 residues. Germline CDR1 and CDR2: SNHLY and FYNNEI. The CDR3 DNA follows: TGTGCCAGCAGCCAGGAGGGCCGCTACGAGCAGTACTTC. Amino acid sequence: CASSQEGRYEQYF.

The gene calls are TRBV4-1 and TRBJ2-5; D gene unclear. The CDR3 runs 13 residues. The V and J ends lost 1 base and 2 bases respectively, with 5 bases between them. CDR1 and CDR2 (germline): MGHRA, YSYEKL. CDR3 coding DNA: TGCGCCAGCAGCCAAGTACAGCAAGAGACCCAGTACTTC. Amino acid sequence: CASSQVQQETQYF.

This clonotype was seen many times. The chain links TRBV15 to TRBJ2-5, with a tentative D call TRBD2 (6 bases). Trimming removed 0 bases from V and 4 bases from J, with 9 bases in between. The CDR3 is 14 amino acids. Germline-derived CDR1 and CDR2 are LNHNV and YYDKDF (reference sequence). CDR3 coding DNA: TGTGCCACCAGCAGAGATAGGGGAGGAGAGACCCAGTACTTC. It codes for CATSRDRGGETQYF. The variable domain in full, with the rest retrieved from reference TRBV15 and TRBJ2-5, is DAMVIQNPRYQVTQFGKPVTLSCSQTLNHNVMYWYQQKSSQAPKLLFHYYDKDFNNEADTPDNFQSRRPNTSFCFLDIRSPGLGDTAMYLCATSRDRGGETQYFGPGTRLLVL.

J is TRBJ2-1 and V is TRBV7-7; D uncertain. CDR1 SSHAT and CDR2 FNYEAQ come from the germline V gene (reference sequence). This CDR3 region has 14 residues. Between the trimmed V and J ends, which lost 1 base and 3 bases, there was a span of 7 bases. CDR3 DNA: TGTGCCAGCAGCTTAGGGGTGGACTACAATGAGCAGTTCTTC. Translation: CASSLGVDYNEQFF.

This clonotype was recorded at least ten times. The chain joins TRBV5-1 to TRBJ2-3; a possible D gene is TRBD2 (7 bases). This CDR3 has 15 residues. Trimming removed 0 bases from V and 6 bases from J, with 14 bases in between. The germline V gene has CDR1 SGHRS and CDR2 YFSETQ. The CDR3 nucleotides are TGCGCCAGCAGCTTGGTAGGGGGGGCAGCGGATACGCAGTATTTT. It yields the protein CASSLVGGAADTQYF.